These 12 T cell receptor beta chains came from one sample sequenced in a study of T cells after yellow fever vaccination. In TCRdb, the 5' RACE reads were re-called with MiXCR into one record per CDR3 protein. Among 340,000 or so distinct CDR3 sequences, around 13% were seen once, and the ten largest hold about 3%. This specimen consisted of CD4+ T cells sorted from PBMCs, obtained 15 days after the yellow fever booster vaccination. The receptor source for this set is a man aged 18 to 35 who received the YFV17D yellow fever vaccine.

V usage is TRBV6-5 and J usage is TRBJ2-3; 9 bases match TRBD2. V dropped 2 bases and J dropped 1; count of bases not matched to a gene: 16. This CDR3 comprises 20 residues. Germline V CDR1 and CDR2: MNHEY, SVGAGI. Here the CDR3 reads CASSYPSRAGGPSGTDTQYF. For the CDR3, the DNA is TGTGCCAGCAGTTACCCCTCTCGGGCGGGGGGGCCATCGGGCACAGATACGCAGTATTTT.

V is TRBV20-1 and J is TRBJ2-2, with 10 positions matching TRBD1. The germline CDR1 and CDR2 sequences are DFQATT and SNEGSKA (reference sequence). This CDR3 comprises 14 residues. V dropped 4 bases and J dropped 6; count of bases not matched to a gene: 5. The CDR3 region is CSATLGQGAGELFF. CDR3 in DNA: TGCAGTGCTACCCTAGGACAGGGGGCCGGGGAGCTGTTTTTT.

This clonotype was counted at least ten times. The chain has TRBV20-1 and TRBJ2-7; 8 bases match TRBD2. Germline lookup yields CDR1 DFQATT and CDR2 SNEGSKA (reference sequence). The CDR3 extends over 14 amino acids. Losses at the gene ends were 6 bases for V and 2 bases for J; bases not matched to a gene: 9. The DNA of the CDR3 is TGCAGTGCATTGAGCGGGGGCCTGACCTACGAGCAGTACTTC. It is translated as CSALSGGLTYEQYF.

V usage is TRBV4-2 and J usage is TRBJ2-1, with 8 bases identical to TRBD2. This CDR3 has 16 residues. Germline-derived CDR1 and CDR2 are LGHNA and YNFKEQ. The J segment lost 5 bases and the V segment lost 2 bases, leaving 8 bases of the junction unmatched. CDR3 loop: CASSQLIAGSNNEQFF. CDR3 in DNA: TGTGCCAGCAGCCAACTGATAGCGGGGTCCAACAATGAGCAGTTCTTC.

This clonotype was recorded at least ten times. CDR3 nucleotide sequence: TGTGCCAGCACCTTCTCCAGGACTAACTACGAGCAGTACTTC. Translated: CASTFSRTNYEQYF. The chain is built from TRBV7-2 and TRBJ2-7; perhaps TRBD2 as D (6 bases). The V gene's germline CDR1 is SGHTA and CDR2 FQGNSA. The CDR3 runs to 14 residues. V lost 7 bases, J lost 3 bases, and 16 bases lay in between.

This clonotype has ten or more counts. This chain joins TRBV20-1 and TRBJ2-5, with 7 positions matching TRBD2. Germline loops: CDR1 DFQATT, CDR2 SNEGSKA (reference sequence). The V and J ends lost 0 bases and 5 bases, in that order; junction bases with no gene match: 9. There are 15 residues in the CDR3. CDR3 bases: TGCAGTGCTAGAGATCCAGCGGGGAGGGTGGAGACCCAGTACTTC. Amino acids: CSARDPAGRVETQYF.

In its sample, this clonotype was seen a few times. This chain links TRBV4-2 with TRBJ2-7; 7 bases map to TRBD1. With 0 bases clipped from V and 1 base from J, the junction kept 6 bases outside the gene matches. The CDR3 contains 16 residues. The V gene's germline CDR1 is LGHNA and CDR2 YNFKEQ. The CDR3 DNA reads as TGTGCCAGCAGCCAAGAAGGGGGCAGCATTTCCTACGAGCAGTACTTC. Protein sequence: CASSQEGGSISYEQYF.

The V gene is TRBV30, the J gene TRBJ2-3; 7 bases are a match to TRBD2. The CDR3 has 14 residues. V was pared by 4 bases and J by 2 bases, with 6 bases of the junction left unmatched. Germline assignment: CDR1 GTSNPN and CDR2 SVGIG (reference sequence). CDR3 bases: TGTGCCTGGACCCGGGGGGAACCCACAGATACGCAGTATTTT. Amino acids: CAWTRGEPTDTQYF.

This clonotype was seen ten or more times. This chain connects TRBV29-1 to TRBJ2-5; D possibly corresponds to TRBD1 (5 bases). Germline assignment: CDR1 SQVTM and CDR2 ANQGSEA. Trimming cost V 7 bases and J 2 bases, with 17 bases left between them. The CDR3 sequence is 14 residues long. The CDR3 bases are TGCAGCGCCTTGGGTAACAGGTTACAAGAGACCCAGTACTTC. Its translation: CSALGNRLQETQYF.

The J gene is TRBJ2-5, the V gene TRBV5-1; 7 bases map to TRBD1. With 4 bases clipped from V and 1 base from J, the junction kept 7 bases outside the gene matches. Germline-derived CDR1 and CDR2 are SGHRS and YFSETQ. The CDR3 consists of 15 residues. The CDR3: CASSLLGQTQETQYF. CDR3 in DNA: TGCGCCAGCAGCCTACTGGGACAGACCCAAGAGACCCAGTACTTC.

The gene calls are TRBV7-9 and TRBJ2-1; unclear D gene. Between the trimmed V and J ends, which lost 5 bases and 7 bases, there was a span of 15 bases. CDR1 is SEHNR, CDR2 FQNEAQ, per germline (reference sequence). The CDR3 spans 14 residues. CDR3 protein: CASSPQYLGNEQFF. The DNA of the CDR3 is TGTGCCAGCAGCCCCCAGTACCTCGGTAATGAGCAGTTCTTC.

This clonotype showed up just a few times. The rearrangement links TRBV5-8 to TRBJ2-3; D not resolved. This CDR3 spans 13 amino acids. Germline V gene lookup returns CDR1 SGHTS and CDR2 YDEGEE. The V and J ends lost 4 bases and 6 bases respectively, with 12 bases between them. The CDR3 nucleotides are TGTGCCAGCAGCCGGGCCCACGGGGATACGCAGTATTTT. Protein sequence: CASSRAHGDTQYF.